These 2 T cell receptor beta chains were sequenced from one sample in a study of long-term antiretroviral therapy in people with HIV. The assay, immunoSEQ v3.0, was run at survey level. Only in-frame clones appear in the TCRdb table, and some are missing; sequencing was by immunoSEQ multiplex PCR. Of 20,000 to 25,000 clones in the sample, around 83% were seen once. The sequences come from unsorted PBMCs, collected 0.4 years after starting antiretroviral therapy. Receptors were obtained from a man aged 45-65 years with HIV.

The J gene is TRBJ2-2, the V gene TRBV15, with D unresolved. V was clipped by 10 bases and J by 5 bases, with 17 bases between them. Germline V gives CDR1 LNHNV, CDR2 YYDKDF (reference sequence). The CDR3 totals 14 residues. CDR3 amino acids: CAIRSASSTGELFF. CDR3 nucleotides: TGTGCCATCAGGAGCGCCTCGAGTACCGGGGAGCTGTTTTTT.

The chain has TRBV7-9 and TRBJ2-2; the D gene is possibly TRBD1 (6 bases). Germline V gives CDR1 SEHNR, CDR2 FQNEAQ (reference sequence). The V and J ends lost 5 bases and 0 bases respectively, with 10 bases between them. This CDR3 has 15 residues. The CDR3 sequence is CASSPGTTNTGELFF. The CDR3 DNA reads TGTGCCAGCAGCCCAGGGACAACGAACACCGGGGAGCTGTTTTTT.